The rows below give T cell receptor beta chains drawn from one sample of a study of shared clonotypes between healthy human individuals. Profiled with immunoSEQ multiplex PCR; TCRdb holds only in-frame clones, not every one. This sample has 800,000 to 1,200,000 clones, with around 82% found just once. The specimen sequenced was memory CD4+ T cells from PBMCs. Every receptor here comes from a man aged 18 to 29 in good health. Some clones in this sample may be carry-over from other donors' samples. The CDR3 runs from the conserved cysteine through the conserved F or W. D genes are given only for firm matches. Clone size is not always given. Where it is, it says once, few, many or a class for expanded clones.

clone_size,v_call,d_call,j_call,cdr3_nt,cdr3_aa
.,TRBV7-9,TRBD1,TRBJ2-1,TGTGCCAGCAGCTTCCCCGGGACAGGGGCCTACAATGAGCAGTTCTTC,CASSFPGTGAYNEQFF
.,TRBV19,.,TRBJ1-4,TGTGCCAGTAGTATAGGTGGGGGCGCGAATGAAAAACTGTTTTTT,CASSIGGGANEKLFF
.,TRBV25-1,.,TRBJ2-7,TGTGCCAGCAGTGAACCCCCCCGCTACGAGCAGTACTTC,CASSEPPRYEQYF
once,TRBV5-4,TRBD1,TRBJ1-2,TGTGCCAGCAGCTCCCAGGGGGCTCTCTATGGCTACACCTTC,CASSSQGALYGYTF
.,TRBV29-1,TRBD2,TRBJ2-7,TGCAGCGTTGAAGATAGGACTAGCGGGATCTACGAGCAGTACTTC,CSVEDRTSGIYEQYF
.,TRBV4-1,.,TRBJ1-6,TGCGCCAGCAGCCAAGATGAGGGGGGGTATAATTCACCCCTCCACTTT,CASSQDEGGYNSPLHF
.,TRBV20-1,TRBD1,TRBJ2-7,TGCAGTGCTACAGGGGGCGCCGAGCAGTACTTC,CSATGGAEQYF
.,TRBV5-1,.,TRBJ2-3,TGCGCCAGCAGCCCGGACTCAGGGGTAGGAGATACGCAGTATTTT,CASSPDSGVGDTQYF
.,TRBV7-3,.,TRBJ2-3,TGTGCCAGCTGCGGGACTAGCACAGATACGCAGTATTTT,CASCGTSTDTQYF
.,TRBV7-9,.,TRBJ2-2,TGTGCCAGCAGCTTAGCGGCAGGGGATACCGGGGAGCTGTTTTTT,CASSLAAGDTGELFF
few,TRBV5-4,.,TRBJ1-4,TGTGCCAGCAGCTCGTTGGGGGCCACTAATGAAAAACTGTTTTTT,CASSSLGATNEKLFF
once,TRBV2,TRBD1,TRBJ2-6,TGTGCCAGCAGCCCGTTGGGGACAGGGGAAAGACCTGGGGCCAACGTCCTGACTTTC,CASSPLGTGERPGANVLTF
.,TRBV7-8,.,TRBJ1-2,TGTGCCAGCAGCTTAGAAGCCTCCAACTATGGCTACACCTTC,CASSLEASNYGYTF
.,TRBV5-4,TRBD2,TRBJ2-1,TGTGCCAGCAGCTTGGGGGGACCGGGAGGGTACAATGAGCAGTTCTTC,CASSLGGPGGYNEQFF
few,TRBV7-9,.,TRBJ2-1,TGTGCCAGCAGCTTGCTCTCTAGCGAGCAGTTCTTC,CASSLLSSEQFF
.,TRBV6-4,TRBD1,TRBJ1-4,TGTGCCAGTGCCTTTGTGGAGGGGGCGGAGGAAAAACTGTTTTTT,CASAFVEGAEEKLFF
.,TRBV5-1,TRBD1,TRBJ2-3,TGCGCCAGCAGAGCAGGGGGCAGCGCAGATACGCAGTATTTT,CASRAGGSADTQYF
once,TRBV19,.,TRBJ2-3,TGTGCCAGTAGGTCCAACCGAGCTTCCGGGTGGGATACGCAGTATTTT,CASRSNRASGWDTQYF
.,TRBV7-2,TRBD2,TRBJ2-7,TGTGCCAGCAGCCCGGAGGGTAGCGGGCCCTCGGGTGAGCAGTACTTC,CASSPEGSGPSGEQYF
.,TRBV11-2,.,TRBJ2-7,TGTGCCAGCAGCTTACTGGACAGCCACGAGCAGTACTTC,CASSLLDSHEQYF
.,TRBV27,TRBD1,TRBJ2-5,TGTGCCAGCAGTCCCACCGCCCAGGGGGCGGTTGGAGAGACCCAGTACTTC,CASSPTAQGAVGETQYF
.,TRBV5-1,.,TRBJ1-3,TGCGCCAGCAGCTTGGCAGCAGAACCTGGAAACACCATATATTTT,CASSLAAEPGNTIYF
.,TRBV7-2,TRBD2,TRBJ2-1,TGTGCCAGCAGCTTCTTACTAGCGGGAGGATCTTACAATGAGCAGTTCTTC,CASSFLLAGGSYNEQFF
.,TRBV2,TRBD2,TRBJ2-7,TGTGCCAGCAGGATGGGACTAGCGGGAACCTACGAGCAGTACTTC,CASRMGLAGTYEQYF
.,TRBV11-3,.,TRBJ2-1,TGTGCCAGCAGCTTAGAGGAGCATGAGCAGTTCTTC,CASSLEEHEQFF
.,TRBV6-5,TRBD2,TRBJ2-1,TGTGCCAGCAGTTACATCAAAACTAGCGGGAGTTATGAGCAGTTCTTC,CASSYIKTSGSYEQFF
.,TRBV19,.,TRBJ2-3,TGTGCCAGTAGTATTGTCCGGGGGTATTCGAAAGATACGCAGTATTTT,CASSIVRGYSKDTQYF
.,TRBV5-8,TRBD2,TRBJ2-1,TGTGCCAGCAGCTTGGGACTAGCGGGAGCCGACGAGCAGTTCTTC,CASSLGLAGADEQFF
once,TRBV9,TRBD2,TRBJ2-3,TGTGCCAGCAGCCGTGGGCTAGCGGCAGATACGCAGTATTTT,CASSRGLAADTQYF
.,TRBV23-1,.,TRBJ1-1,TGCGCCAGCAGTCACCCCTCCGGGTTGAGGGGGTTCTCGAACACTGAAGCTTTCTTT,CASSHPSGLRGFSNTEAFF
once,TRBV7-9,.,TRBJ2-2,TGTGCCAGCATCCAAGGGCCGACCGGGGAGCTGTTTTTT,CASIQGPTGELFF
.,TRBV7-8,TRBD1,TRBJ2-2,TGTGCCAGCAGCTGGGGGACAGACACCGGGGAGCTGTTTTTT,CASSWGTDTGELFF
.,TRBV7-9,.,TRBJ1-3,TGTGCCAGCAGCTTGCTTTACAGCGGACGAGGAAACACCATATATTTT,CASSLLYSGRGNTIYF
.,TRBV4-3,.,TRBJ1-2,TGCGCCAGCAGCCAAGACATCGGAAGCTTACACTATGGCTACACCTTC,CASSQDIGSLHYGYTF
.,TRBV5-1,TRBD2,TRBJ2-3,TGCGCCAGCAGCTCCGGACTAGCGGGAGGCACAGATACGCAGTATTTT,CASSSGLAGGTDTQYF
.,TRBV9,TRBD1,TRBJ2-7,TGTGCCAGCAGCGTAGGAGGGACAGGGGTCTACGAGCAGTACTTC,CASSVGGTGVYEQYF